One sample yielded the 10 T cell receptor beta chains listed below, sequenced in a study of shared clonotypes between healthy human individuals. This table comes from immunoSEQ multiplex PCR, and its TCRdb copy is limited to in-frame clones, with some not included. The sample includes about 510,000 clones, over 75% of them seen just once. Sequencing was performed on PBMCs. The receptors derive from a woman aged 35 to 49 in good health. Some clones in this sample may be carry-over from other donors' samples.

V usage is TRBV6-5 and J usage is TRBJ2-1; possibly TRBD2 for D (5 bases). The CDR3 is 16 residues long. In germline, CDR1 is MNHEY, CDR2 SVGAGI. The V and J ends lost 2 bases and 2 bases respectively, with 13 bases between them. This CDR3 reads CASSYDERKPYNEQFF. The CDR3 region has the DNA TGTGCCAGCAGTTACGATGAGCGGAAGCCCTACAATGAGCAGTTCTTC.

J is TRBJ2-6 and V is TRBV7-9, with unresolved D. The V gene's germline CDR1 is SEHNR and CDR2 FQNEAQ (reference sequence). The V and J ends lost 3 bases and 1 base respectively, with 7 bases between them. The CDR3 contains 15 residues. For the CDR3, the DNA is TGTGCCAGCAGCTTGGCGCAATCTGGGGCCAACGTCCTGACTTTC. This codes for CASSLAQSGANVLTF.

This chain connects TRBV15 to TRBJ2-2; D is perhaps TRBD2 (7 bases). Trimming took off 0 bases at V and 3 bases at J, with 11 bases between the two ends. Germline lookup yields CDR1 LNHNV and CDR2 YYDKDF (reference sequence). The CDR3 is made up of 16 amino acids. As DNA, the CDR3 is TGTGCCACCAGCAGAGATGTAGGGGGGGACACCGGGGAGCTGTTTTTT. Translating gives CATSRDVGGDTGELFF.

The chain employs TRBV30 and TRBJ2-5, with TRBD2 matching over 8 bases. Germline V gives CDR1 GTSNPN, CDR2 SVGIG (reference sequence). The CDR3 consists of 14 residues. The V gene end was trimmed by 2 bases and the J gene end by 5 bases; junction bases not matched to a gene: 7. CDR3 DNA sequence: TGTGCCTGGAGTCGGCGGGGGGTACGGGAGACCCAGTACTTC. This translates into CAWSRRGVRETQYF.

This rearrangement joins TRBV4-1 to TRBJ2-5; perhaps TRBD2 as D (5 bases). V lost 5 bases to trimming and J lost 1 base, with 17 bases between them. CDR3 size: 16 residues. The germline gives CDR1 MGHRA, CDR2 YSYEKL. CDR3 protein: CASSSGIQIGQETQYF. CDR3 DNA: TGCGCCAGCAGCTCGGGGATACAGATAGGCCAAGAGACCCAGTACTTC.

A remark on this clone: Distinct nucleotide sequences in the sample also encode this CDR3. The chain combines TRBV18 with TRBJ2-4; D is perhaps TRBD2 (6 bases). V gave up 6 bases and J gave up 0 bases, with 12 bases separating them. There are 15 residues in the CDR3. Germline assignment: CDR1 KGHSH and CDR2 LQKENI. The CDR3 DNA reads TGTGCCAGCTCTAATAGCGGATTAGCCAAAAACATTCAGTACTTC. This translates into CASSNSGLAKNIQYF.

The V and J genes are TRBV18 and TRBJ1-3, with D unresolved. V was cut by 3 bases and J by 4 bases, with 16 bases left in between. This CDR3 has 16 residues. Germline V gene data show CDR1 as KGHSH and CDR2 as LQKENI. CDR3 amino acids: CASSPDRGGPGNTIYF. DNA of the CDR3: TGTGCCAGCTCACCGGACCGAGGTGGCCCGGGAAACACCATATATTTT.

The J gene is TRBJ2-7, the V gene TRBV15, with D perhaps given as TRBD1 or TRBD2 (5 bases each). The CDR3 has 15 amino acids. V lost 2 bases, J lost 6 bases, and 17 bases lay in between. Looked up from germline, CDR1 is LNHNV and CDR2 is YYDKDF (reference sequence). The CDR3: CATSRRVSGAGEQYF. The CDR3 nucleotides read TGTGCCACCAGCAGAAGGGTATCCGGGGCGGGCGAGCAGTACTTC.

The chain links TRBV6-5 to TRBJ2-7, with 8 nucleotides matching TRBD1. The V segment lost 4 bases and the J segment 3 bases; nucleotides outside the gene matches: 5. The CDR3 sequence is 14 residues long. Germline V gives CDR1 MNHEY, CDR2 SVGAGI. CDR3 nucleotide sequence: TGTGCCAGCAGTTCGGGACAGGCGATCTACGAGCAGTACTTC. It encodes CASSSGQAIYEQYF.

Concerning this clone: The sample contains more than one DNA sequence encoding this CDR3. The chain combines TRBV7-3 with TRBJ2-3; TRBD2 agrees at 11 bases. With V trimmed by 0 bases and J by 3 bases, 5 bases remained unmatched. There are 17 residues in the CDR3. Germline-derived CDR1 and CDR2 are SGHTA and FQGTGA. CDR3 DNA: TGTGCCAGCAGCTTAACCTCGGCTAGCGGGAGGACAGATACGCAGTATTTT. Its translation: CASSLTSASGRTDTQYF.